What follows are 23 T cell receptor beta chains derived from one specimen sequenced in a study of blood T cell repertoires in COVID-19. Some clones are missing from TCRdb's copy, which holds only in-frame ones; the method was immunoSEQ multiplex PCR. The sample holds 200,000 to 300,000 clones, around nine tenths seen once. The sequenced material came from peripheral blood. The receptor set was obtained from a woman aged 55-69 years who had recovered from COVID-19.

The rearrangement joins TRBV15 to TRBJ2-3; D might be TRBD2 (6 bases). This CDR3 contains 17 residues. Germline V lookup: CDR1 LNHNV, CDR2 YYDKDF (reference sequence). The V end was cut by 0 bases, the J end by 2 bases, with 15 bases between. The CDR3 sequence is CATSRDPRGPITDTQYF. Written as DNA, the CDR3 is TGTGCCACCAGCAGAGATCCGCGGGGACCAATCACAGATACGCAGTATTTT. Combining the CDR3 with reference TRBV15 and TRBJ2-3 gives the whole variable domain DAMVIQNPRYQVTQFGKPVTLSCSQTLNHNVMYWYQQKSSQAPKLLFHYYDKDFNNEADTPDNFQSRRPNTSFCFLDIRSPGLGDTAMYLCATSRDPRGPITDTQYFGPGTRLTVL.

In its sample, this clone was seen once. The chain carries TRBV7-9 and TRBJ1-2, with D unresolved. CDR3 length equals 13 residues. The V end was cut by 2 bases, the J end by 1 base, with 5 bases between. Germline CDR1 and CDR2: SEHNR and FQNEAQ (reference sequence). CDR3 nucleotide sequence: TGTGCCAGCAGCTTAAACAGTAACTATGGCTACACCTTC. Translation: CASSLNSNYGYTF.

This clone came up a few times. V usage is TRBV10-3 and J usage is TRBJ1-2; a possible D gene is TRBD1 (5 bases). The V end was cut by 2 bases, the J end by 5 bases, with 24 bases between. The CDR3 is 18 amino acids. Looked up from germline, CDR1 is ENHRY and CDR2 is SYGVKD. CDR3 DNA sequence: TGTGCCATCAGTGAGCCCCTTGGGGGGAGTAAGGTTGGGTATGGCTACACCTTC. This translates into CAISEPLGGSKVGYGYTF.

Note on this clone: The junction does not match germline at one end; this may be a read error. This rearrangement joins TRBV7-7 to TRBJ2-2; tentative D call: TRBD2 (7 bases). In germline, CDR1 is SSHAT, CDR2 FNYEAQ (reference sequence). CDR3 length: 15 amino acids. The CDR3 loop reads CASSSGEGNTGELFF. The CDR3 DNA sequence: TGTGCTAGCAGCTCAGGGGAGGGGAACACCGGGGAGCTGTTTTTT.

This chain connects TRBV2 to TRBJ1-5; possible D gene TRBD1, 5 bases. CDR3 size: 13 residues. Germline CDR1 reads SNHLY; CDR2 reads FYNNEI. V gave up 5 bases and J gave up 8 bases, with 13 bases separating them. CDR3 protein: CASSLGRGEPQHF. CDR3 DNA: TGTGCCAGCAGTCTAGGCCGGGGGGAGCCCCAGCATTTT.

This clone appeared a single time. The CDR3, as DNA: TGTGCCAGTAAAGGGACAGCGAACACTGAAGCTTTCTTT. Translation gives CASKGTANTEAFF. This sequence joins TRBV11-3 and TRBJ1-1, with TRBD1 matching over 7 bases. This CDR3 is built from 13 residues. From germline, CDR1 is SGHNT and CDR2 YENEEA. The ends lost 9 bases at V and 1 base at J; junction bases unmatched: 5. Complete variable domain (other parts from reference TRBV11-3 and TRBJ1-1): EAGVVQSPRYKIIEKKQPVAFWCNPISGHNTLYWYLQNLGQGPELLIRYENEEAVDDSQLPKDRFSAERLKGVDSTLKIQPAELGDSAVYLCASKGTANTEAFFGQGTRLTVV.

The chain uses TRBV12-3 or TRBV12-4 and TRBJ1-3; 8 nucleotides align to TRBD1. The V segment lost 10 bases and the J segment 2 bases; nucleotides outside the gene matches: 4. CDR3 size: 13 residues. CDR3 region: CATSGQAGNTIYF. CDR3 nucleotide sequence: TGTGCCACCTCGGGACAGGCTGGAAACACCATATATTTT.

This clone has only a few counts. The rearrangement uses TRBV4-3 and TRBJ1-6; TRBD1 might be the D (6 bases). The CDR3 runs to 20 residues. The ends were cut back, 3 bases at V and 7 bases at J, with 28 bases in the middle. Germline V gene sequence: CDR1 LGHNA, CDR2 YSLEER. CDR3: CASSQWGQIFAIRANSPLHF. CDR3 sequence (DNA): TGCGCCAGCAGCCAGTGGGGGCAGATTTTCGCCATACGAGCAAATTCACCCCTCCACTTT.

V usage is TRBV6-5 and J usage is TRBJ2-7; 7 positions agree with TRBD1. The CDR3 consists of 15 residues. Germline CDR1 reads MNHEY; CDR2 reads SVGAGI. V trimming: 6 bases; J trimming: 2 bases; junction bases outside the gene matches: 10. CDR3 loop: CASRGRDSPTYEQYF. The CDR3 nucleotides read TGTGCCAGCAGGGGAAGGGACAGCCCGACCTACGAGCAGTACTTC.

V and J are TRBV1 and TRBJ2-4; TRBD2, the D gene given by the table, was not confirmed from the DNA. TRBV1 is a listed pseudogene. The CDR3 consists of 18 residues. CDR3 residues: CTSSQDGERGGGKNIQYF. CDR3 DNA: TGCACCAGCAGCCAAGATGGAGAGCGGGGGGGAGGCAAAAACATTCAGTACTTC.

The V and J genes are TRBV28 and TRBJ1-4; no definite D call. Germline V gene sequence: CDR1 MDHEN, CDR2 SYDVKM. The CDR3 has 13 residues. V shed 3 bases and J shed 5 bases, with 7 bases lying between them. This CDR3 is CASSLVENEKLFF. In nucleotides, the CDR3 is TGTGCCAGCAGTTTGGTAGAGAATGAAAAACTGTTTTTT.

Regarding this clone: This sequence may be a read error, since a much larger clone differs from it by one base. The CDR3, as DNA: TGTGCCAGCTCCCGGGACAGTAATGGCTACACCTTC. It codes for CASSRDSNGYTF. The chain recombines TRBV7-3 with TRBJ1-2; 7 bases map to TRBD1. CDR3 length: 12 amino acids. Germline CDR1 reads SGHTA; CDR2 reads FQGTGA. V lost 8 bases and J lost 6; bases outside the gene matches: 6.

This chain links TRBV5-1 with TRBJ2-7; D unclear. This CDR3 contains 13 residues. The V end was cut by 2 bases, the J end by 3 bases, with 9 bases between. Per the germline V gene, CDR1 is SGHRS and CDR2 is YFSETQ. DNA for the CDR3: TGCGCCAGCAGCTTTACGGGTGGCTACGAGCAGTACTTC. This encodes CASSFTGGYEQYF.

The chain is built from TRBV19 and TRBJ2-7, with 8 bases identical to TRBD1. The junction had 13 bases not matched to a gene; V was cut back by 5 bases and J by 4 bases. The CDR3 consists of 16 residues. Germline V gives CDR1 LNHDA, CDR2 SQIVND (reference sequence). CDR3 bases: TGTGCCAGTAGTCCATACCCGGCAGGGGGCCAATACGAGCAGTACTTC. This translates into CASSPYPAGGQYEQYF.

The gene calls are TRBV5-4 and TRBJ1-4; D is possibly TRBD1 (6 bases). Germline V lookup: CDR1 SGHNT, CDR2 YYREEE (reference sequence). The CDR3 sequence is 14 residues long. Trimming removed 4 bases from V and 8 bases from J, with 15 bases in between. For the CDR3, the DNA is TGTGCCAGCAGCGTTACAGGGATTGGGGAAAAACTGTTTTTT. It yields the protein CASSVTGIGEKLFF.

The chain combines TRBV4-1 with TRBJ1-1; D not certain. The CDR3 spans 15 residues. Germline lookup yields CDR1 MGHRA and CDR2 YSYEKL. V lost 0 bases, J lost 7 bases, and 15 bases lay in between. CDR3: CASSQDPQTRDEAFF. The CDR3 DNA is TGCGCCAGCAGCCAAGATCCTCAAACTAGAGATGAAGCTTTCTTT.

CDR3 nucleotides: TGTGCCAGTAGTATCGGGCGGGGGGAGAGGAATGAGCAGTTCTTC. Translating gives CASSIGRGERNEQFF. V is TRBV19 and J is TRBJ2-1; 8 bases fit TRBD2. Unmatched junction bases numbered 8, after V lost 3 bases and J lost 7 bases. The CDR3 is 15 residues long. Looked up from germline, CDR1 is LNHDA and CDR2 is SQIVND (reference sequence).

This clone has a single count. The V and J genes are TRBV9 and TRBJ1-1, with a possible D match to TRBD1 (6 bases). Trimming stripped 4 bases from V and 1 base from J, with 14 bases between. This CDR3 contains 15 residues. Per germline, CDR1 SGDLS and CDR2 YYNGEE. CDR3 in amino acids: CASSPHDRWNTEAFF. The CDR3 DNA is TGTGCCAGCAGCCCCCACGACAGGTGGAACACTGAAGCTTTCTTT.

V gene TRBV20-1 combines with J gene TRBJ1-4, with D perhaps TRBD1 (6 bases). Trimming removed 6 bases at V and 8 bases at J, with 10 bases between. Per the germline V gene, CDR1 is DFQATT and CDR2 is SNEGSKA (reference sequence). The CDR3 loop spans 11 amino acids. The CDR3 reads CSAYGQEKLFF. CDR3 nucleotide sequence: TGCAGTGCCTACGGACAGGAAAAACTGTTTTTT.

CDR3 sequence reads: CTSSQDQASERSRDTQYF. The CDR3 DNA reads as TGCACCAGCAGCCAAGATCAGGCTAGCGAAAGGTCGAGAGATACGCAGTATTTT. This chain joins TRBV1 and TRBJ2-3; the DNA was not used to check the table's D call, TRBD2. TRBV1 is classified as a pseudogene. The CDR3 spans 18 residues.

This clone was counted a single time. V usage is TRBV11-3 and J usage is TRBJ2-3, with a tentative D call TRBD2 (6 bases). CDR1 is SGHNT and CDR2 is YENEEA in the germline V gene. Between the trimmed V and J ends, which lost 1 base and 8 bases, there was a span of 19 bases. This CDR3 region has 16 residues. The CDR3 loop is CASSLVGSGGLGTQYF. CDR3 sequence (DNA): TGTGCCAGCAGCTTAGTTGGGTCCGGGGGACTCGGTACGCAGTATTTT.

This clone has just a few counts. The DNA of the CDR3 is TGTGCCAGCAGCCAAAACCCAAGCGGGGGGGACTACAATGAGCAGTTCTTC. Its translation: CASSQNPSGGDYNEQFF. V gene TRBV3-1 (or the pseudogene TRBV3-2) combines with J gene TRBJ2-1, with 10 bases lining up with TRBD2. The CDR3 totals 17 residues. In germline, CDR1 is LGHDT, CDR2 YNNKEL (reference sequence). Trimming took 2 bases from V and 3 from J; bases not matched to a gene: 7.

The genes are TRBV3-1 (or the pseudogene TRBV3-2) and TRBJ2-1, with D tentatively TRBD2 (6 bases). V was shortened by 1 base and J by 4 bases, with 11 bases between the two germline ends. The germline gives CDR1 LGHDT, CDR2 YNNKEL (reference sequence). CDR3 size: 15 residues. The CDR3 here is CASSQGGTPYNEQFF. CDR3 in DNA: TGTGCCAGCAGCCAAGGTGGGACTCCTTACAATGAGCAGTTCTTC.